This T cell receptor beta chain is from a study of blood T cell repertoires in COVID-19. V was cut by 3 bases and J by 4 bases, with 13 bases left in between. The CDR3 has 15 residues. CDR1 and CDR2 (germline): MNHEY, SVGAGI. Sequencing was performed with immunoSEQ multiplex PCR; in TCRdb, only in-frame clones are kept and a portion is missing. The sample includes around 300,000 clones, 85% to 90% of them seen just once. Sequencing was done on a sample of peripheral blood. The origin of this receptor is a human donor in a cohort sampled during active COVID-19. V and J are TRBV6-5 and TRBJ1-5; tentatively, D is TRBD1 (5 bases). CDR3 amino acids: CASSYPRQNNQPQHF. As DNA, the CDR3 is TGTGCCAGCAGTTATCCACGACAGAATAATCAGCCCCAGCATTTT.